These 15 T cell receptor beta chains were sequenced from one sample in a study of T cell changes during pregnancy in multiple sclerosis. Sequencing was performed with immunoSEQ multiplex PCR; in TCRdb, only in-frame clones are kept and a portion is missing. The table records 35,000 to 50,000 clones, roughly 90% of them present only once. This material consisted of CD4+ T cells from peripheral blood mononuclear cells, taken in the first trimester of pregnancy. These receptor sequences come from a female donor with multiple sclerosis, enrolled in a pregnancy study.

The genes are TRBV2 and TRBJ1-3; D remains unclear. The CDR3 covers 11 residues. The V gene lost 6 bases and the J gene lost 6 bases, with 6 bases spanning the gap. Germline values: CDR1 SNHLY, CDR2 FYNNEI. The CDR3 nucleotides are TGTGCCAGCAGCCAGGCAAACACCATATATTTT. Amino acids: CASSQANTIYF.

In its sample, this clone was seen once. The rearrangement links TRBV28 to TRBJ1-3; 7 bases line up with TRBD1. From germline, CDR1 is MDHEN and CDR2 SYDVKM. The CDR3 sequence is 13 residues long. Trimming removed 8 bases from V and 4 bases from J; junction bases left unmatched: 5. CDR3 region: CASLTGAGNTIYF. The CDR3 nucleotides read TGTGCCAGCCTAACAGGGGCCGGAAACACCATATATTTT. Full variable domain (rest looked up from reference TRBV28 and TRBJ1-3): DVKVTQSSRYLVKRTGEKVFLECVQDMDHENMFWYRQDPGLGLRLIYFSYDVKMKEKGDIPEGYSVSREKKERFSLILESASTNQTSMYLCASLTGAGNTIYFGEGSWLTVV.

Here the CDR3 reads CASSLDRGSYNEQFF. In nucleotides, the CDR3 is TGTGCCAGCAGCTTGGACAGAGGCTCCTACAATGAGCAGTTCTTC. This chain joins TRBV7-2 and TRBJ2-1, with D possibly matching TRBD1 (6 bases). The V end lost 3 bases, the J end lost 0 bases, and 9 bases lay between the germline ends. This CDR3 contains 15 residues. CDR1 SGHTA and CDR2 FQGNSA come from the germline V gene.

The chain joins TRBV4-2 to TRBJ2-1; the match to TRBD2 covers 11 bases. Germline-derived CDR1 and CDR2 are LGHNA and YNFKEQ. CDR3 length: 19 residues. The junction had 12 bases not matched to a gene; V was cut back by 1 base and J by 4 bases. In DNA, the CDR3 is TGTGCCAGCAGCCAAGTATCCGGACTAGCGGGTCTGGGGTACAATGAGCAGTTCTTC. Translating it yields CASSQVSGLAGLGYNEQFF.

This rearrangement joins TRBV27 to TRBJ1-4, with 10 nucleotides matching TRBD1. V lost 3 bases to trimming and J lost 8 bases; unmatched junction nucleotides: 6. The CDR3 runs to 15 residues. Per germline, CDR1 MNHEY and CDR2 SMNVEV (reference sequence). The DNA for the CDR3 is TGTGCCAGCAGTTTGACAGGGGGCCGGAGGGAAAAACTGTTTTTT. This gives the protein CASSLTGGRREKLFF.

In nucleotides, the CDR3 is TGCGCCAGCAGCTACGGGACTAGCGGGAGCTCCTACAATGAGCAGTTCTTC. Protein sequence: CASSYGTSGSSYNEQFF. This chain uses TRBV5-1 with TRBJ2-1; the match to TRBD2 covers 14 bases. In germline, CDR1 is SGHRS, CDR2 YFSETQ. V dropped 3 bases and J dropped 0; count of bases not matched to a gene: 2. The CDR3 has 17 residues.

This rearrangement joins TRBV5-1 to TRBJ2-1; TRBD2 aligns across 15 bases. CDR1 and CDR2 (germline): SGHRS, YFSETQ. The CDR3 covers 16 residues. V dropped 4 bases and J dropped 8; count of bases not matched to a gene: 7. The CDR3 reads CASSLGLAGGLDEQFF. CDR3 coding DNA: TGCGCCAGCAGCCTGGGACTAGCGGGAGGCCTAGATGAGCAGTTCTTC. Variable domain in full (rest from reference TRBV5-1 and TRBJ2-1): KAGVTQTPRYLIKTRGQQVTLSCSPISGHRSVSWYQQTPGQGLQFLFEYFSETQRNKGNFPGRFSGRQFSNSRSEMNVSTLELGDSALYLCASSLGLAGGLDEQFFGPGTRLTVL.

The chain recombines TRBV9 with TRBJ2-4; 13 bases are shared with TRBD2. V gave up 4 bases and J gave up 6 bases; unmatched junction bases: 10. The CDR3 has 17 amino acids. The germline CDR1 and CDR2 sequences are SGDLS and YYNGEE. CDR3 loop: CASSLNPGTSGANIQYF. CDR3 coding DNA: TGTGCCAGCAGCCTTAATCCGGGGACTAGCGGGGCAAACATTCAGTACTTC.

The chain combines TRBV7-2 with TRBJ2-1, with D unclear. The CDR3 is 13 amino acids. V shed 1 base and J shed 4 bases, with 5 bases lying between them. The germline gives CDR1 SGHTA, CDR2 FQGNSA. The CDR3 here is CASSLVVYNEQFF. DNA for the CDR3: TGTGCCAGCAGCTTAGTAGTGTACAATGAGCAGTTCTTC.

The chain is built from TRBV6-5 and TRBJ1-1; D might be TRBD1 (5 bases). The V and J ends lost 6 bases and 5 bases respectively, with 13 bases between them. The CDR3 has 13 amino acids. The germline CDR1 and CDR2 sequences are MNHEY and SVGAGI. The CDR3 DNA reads TGTGCCAGCAGCCCACGACGGGGGACTGAAGCTTTCTTT. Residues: CASSPRRGTEAFF.

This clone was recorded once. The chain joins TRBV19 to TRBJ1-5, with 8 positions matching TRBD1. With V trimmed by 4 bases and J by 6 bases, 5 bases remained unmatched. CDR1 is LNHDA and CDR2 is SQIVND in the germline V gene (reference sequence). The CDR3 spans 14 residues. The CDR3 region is CASSTWTGRQPQHF. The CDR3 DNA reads TGTGCCAGTAGTACATGGACAGGGCGTCAGCCCCAGCATTTT.

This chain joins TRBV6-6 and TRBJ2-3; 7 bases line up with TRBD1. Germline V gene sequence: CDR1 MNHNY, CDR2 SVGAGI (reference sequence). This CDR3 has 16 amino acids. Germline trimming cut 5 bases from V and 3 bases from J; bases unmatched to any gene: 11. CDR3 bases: TGTGCCAGCAGTGGCCTACAGGGGAAACGGACAGATACGCAGTATTTT. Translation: CASSGLQGKRTDTQYF.

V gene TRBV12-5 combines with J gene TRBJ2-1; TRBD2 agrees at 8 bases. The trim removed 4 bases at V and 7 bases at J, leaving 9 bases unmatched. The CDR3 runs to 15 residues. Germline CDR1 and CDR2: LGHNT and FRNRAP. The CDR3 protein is CASGSWTSRGNEQFF. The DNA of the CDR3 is TGTGCTAGTGGTTCCTGGACTAGCAGGGGTAATGAGCAGTTCTTC.

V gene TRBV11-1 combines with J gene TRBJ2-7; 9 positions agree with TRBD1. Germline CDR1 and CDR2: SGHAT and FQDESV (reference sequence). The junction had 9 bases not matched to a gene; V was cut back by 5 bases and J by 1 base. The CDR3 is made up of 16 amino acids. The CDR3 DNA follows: TGTGCCAGCAGCCGAATGGGACAGGGAATTTCCTACGAGCAGTACTTC. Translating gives CASSRMGQGISYEQYF.

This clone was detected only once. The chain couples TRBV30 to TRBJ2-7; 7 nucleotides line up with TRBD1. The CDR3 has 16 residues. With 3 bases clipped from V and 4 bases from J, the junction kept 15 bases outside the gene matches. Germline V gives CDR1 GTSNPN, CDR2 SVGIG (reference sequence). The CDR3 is CAWRDRRDRFQYEQYF. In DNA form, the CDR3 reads TGTGCCTGGAGAGACCGCCGGGACAGATTCCAATACGAGCAGTACTTC.